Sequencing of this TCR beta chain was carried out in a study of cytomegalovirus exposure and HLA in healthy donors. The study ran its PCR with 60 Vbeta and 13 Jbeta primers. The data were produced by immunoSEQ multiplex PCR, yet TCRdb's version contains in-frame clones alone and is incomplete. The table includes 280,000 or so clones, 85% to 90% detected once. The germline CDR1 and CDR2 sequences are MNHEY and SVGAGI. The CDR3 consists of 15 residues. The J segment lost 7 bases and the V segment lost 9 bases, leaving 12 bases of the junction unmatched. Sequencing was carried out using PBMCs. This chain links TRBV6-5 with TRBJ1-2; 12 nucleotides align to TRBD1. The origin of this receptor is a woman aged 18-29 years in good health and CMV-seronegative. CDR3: CASRFPGQGATGYTF. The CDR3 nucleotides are TGTGCCAGTCGGTTCCCGGGACAGGGGGCGACTGGCTACACCTTC.